The next 2 T cell receptor beta chains were all read from a single sample in a study of radiation and T cells in renal cell carcinoma. Generated by immunoSEQ multiplex PCR, the TCRdb table keeps only in-frame clones and is missing some. The sample comprises roughly 120,000 clones, 80% to 90% of which are singletons, and approximately 2% rests with the top ten. The sample's time point: blood 2 weeks post-SBRT. Treatment here: 15 Gy SBRT to primary tumor, nephrectomy 4 weeks later. Sample: blood, taken from a patient whose treatment included radiotherapy and nephrectomy. These receptor sequences come from a woman aged 60-75 years with renal cell carcinoma.

The gene calls are TRBV5-5 and TRBJ2-2; the D is unclear. CDR3 length: 12 amino acids. V lost 2 bases, J lost 7 bases, and 6 bases lay in between. Germline loops: CDR1 SGHKS, CDR2 YYEKEE (reference sequence). In DNA, the CDR3 is TGTGCCAGCAGCTTCTGGGGCGGGGAGCTGTTTTTT. Translated, it gives CASSFWGGELFF.

This clone occurred once. The genes are TRBV19 and TRBJ1-2; TRBD1 matches at 8 bases. V gave up 11 bases and J gave up 7 bases; unmatched junction bases: 12. Germline V lookup: CDR1 LNHDA, CDR2 SQIVND (reference sequence). The CDR3 consists of 13 residues. CDR3 bases: TGTGCCGGCAAGGACAGGGACGCGGCTGGCTACACCTTC. This sequence encodes CAGKDRDAAGYTF.